This T cell receptor beta chain is from a study of preoperative IRX-2 immunotherapy in early breast cancer. The CDR3 contains 16 residues. V shed 3 bases and J shed 2 bases, with 11 bases lying between them. Germline values: CDR1 SNHLY, CDR2 FYNNEI. This sample's treatment: preoperative locoregional IRX-2 cytokine immunotherapy. Preoperative locoregional IRX-2 cytokine immunotherapy was tested in the phase Ib source study. Clones were read by immunoSEQ multiplex PCR, and TCRdb kept only the in-frame ones, dropping some. This sample has approximately 34,000 clones, with around 96% found just once. The source is a human donor with breast cancer. This chain joins TRBV2 and TRBJ2-6, with D possibly TRBD2 on 5 matching bases. Sampling took place from a patient treated with IRX-2 immunotherapy. This CDR3 is CASSDTRVAGANVLTF. The DNA of the CDR3 is TGTGCCAGCAGTGACACGCGGGTGGCTGGGGCCAACGTCCTGACTTTC.